The present T cell receptor beta chain was sequenced within a study of graft-versus-host responses after intestinal transplantation. Across the study: Anti-thymocyte globulin was used for induction in all recipients, who then took tacrolimus and steroids for roughly three years. General study points: Recipient marrow harbored GvH clones, some of which surfaced first in ileum or blood.

TCRdb keeps only in-frame clones here, not all; method: immunoSEQ multiplex PCR. The data contain some 120,000 clones, approximately 93% of them singletons. V was clipped by 6 bases and J by 7 bases, with 15 bases between them. The CDR3 contains 14 residues. Germline CDR1 reads MNHEY; CDR2 reads SMNVEV (reference sequence). This clone was picked up a small number of times. What it binds is unknown. This specimen consisted of unstimulated CD8+ T cells sorted from spleen or lymph node cells, obtained before transplant. The chain has TRBV27 and TRBJ1-4, with a tentative D call TRBD1 (6 bases). The TCR comes from a human donor who was the organ donor for an intestinal transplant. In DNA form, the CDR3 reads TGTGCCAGCAGCGTAAGGGGGGCTCGTGAAAAACTGTTTTTT. Translated: CASSVRGAREKLFF.